One and the same sample provided the 12 T cell receptor beta chains below, sequenced in a study of PD-1 blockade in classical Hodgkin lymphoma. Relapse after autologous stem cell transplantation occurred in every patient, and brentuximab vedotin exposure varied. Data came from immunoSEQ multiplex PCR; TCRdb stores just in-frame clones and leaves some out. The sample carries roughly 140,000 clones, 78% recorded once. Material: peripheral blood mononuclear cells (PBMCs), obtained before the second cycle of nivolumab. These receptors came from a human donor with classical Hodgkin lymphoma.

The CDR3 is CASSLEPGTVNTEAFF. The CDR3 DNA sequence: TGCGCCAGCAGCTTGGAACCCGGGACAGTGAACACTGAAGCTTTCTTT. The chain combines TRBV5-1 with TRBJ1-1; 7 bases align to TRBD1. The CDR3 has 16 amino acids. Germline CDR1 SGHRS, CDR2 YFSETQ. The J segment lost 0 bases and the V segment lost 0 bases, leaving 5 bases of the junction unmatched. The full variable domain, with the rest looked up from reference TRBV5-1 and TRBJ1-1, is KAGVTQTPRYLIKTRGQQVTLSCSPISGHRSVSWYQQTPGQGLQFLFEYFSETQRNKGNFPGRFSGRQFSNSRSEMNVSTLELGDSALYLCASSLEPGTVNTEAFFGQGTRLTVV.

The chain uses TRBV19 and TRBJ1-2, with 9 nucleotides matching TRBD1. V shed 3 bases and J 2 bases; nucleotides not matched to a gene: 13. CDR1 LNHDA and CDR2 SQIVND come from the germline V gene (reference sequence). This CDR3 is built from 18 residues. CDR3 DNA: TGTGCCAGTAGTATTTGGCGGGGACAGGGAGATTTCAACTATGGCTACACCTTC. It yields the protein CASSIWRGQGDFNYGYTF. Using reference TRBV19 and TRBJ1-2 for the parts outside the CDR3, the full variable domain is DGGITQSPKYLFRKEGQNVTLSCEQNLNHDAMYWYRQDPGQGLRLIYYSQIVNDFQKGDIAEGYSVSREKKESFPLTVTSAQKNPTAFYLCASSIWRGQGDFNYGYTFGSGTRLTVV.

This chain joins TRBV28 and TRBJ2-2; possible D gene TRBD1, 6 bases. Germline V gives CDR1 MDHEN, CDR2 SYDVKM. V lost 7 bases, J lost 1 base, and 13 bases lay in between. The length of the CDR3 is 15 residues. The CDR3: CASTKWGQNTGELFF. CDR3 nucleotides: TGTGCCAGCACCAAGTGGGGGCAGAACACCGGGGAGCTGTTTTTT.

The CDR3 region is CASSFFLSPSYNEQFF. CDR3 in DNA: TGTGCCAGCAGCTTCTTCCTCTCTCCCTCCTACAATGAGCAGTTCTTC. The V and J genes are TRBV5-6 and TRBJ2-1; no reliable D call. This CDR3 is built from 16 residues. The germline V gene has CDR1 SGHDT and CDR2 YYEEEE. V lost 2 bases and J 0 bases, leaving 12 bases between the germline ends.

The genes are TRBV5-1 and TRBJ1-4; TRBD1 is a possible D gene (5 bases). CDR1 SGHRS and CDR2 YFSETQ come from the germline V gene. The CDR3 has 15 amino acids. Between the trimmed V and J ends, which lost 4 bases and 0 bases, there was a span of 10 bases. The CDR3 region is CASSRQTPTNEKLFF. The CDR3 nucleotides are TGCGCCAGCAGCCGACAGACCCCAACTAATGAAAAACTGTTTTTT.

The chain couples TRBV7-3 to TRBJ2-3; D is ambiguous. This CDR3 has 14 amino acids. CDR1 and CDR2 from the germline V gene are SGHTA and FQGTGA. The V end was cut by 0 bases, the J end by 3 bases, with 7 bases between. The DNA of the CDR3 is TGTGCCAGCAGCTTAACGCTGACGACAGATACGCAGTATTTT. Translation gives CASSLTLTTDTQYF.

Details on this clone: The sample has other DNA sequences that encode this CDR3 too. This chain joins TRBV2 and TRBJ1-4; D possibly corresponds to TRBD1 (5 bases). V gave up 2 bases and J gave up 4 bases, with 8 bases separating them. Germline lookup yields CDR1 SNHLY and CDR2 FYNNEI. The CDR3 loop spans 14 amino acids. The CDR3 region is CASSEQGFNEKLFF. CDR3 DNA: TGTGCCAGCAGTGAACAGGGTTTTAATGAAAAACTGTTTTTT.

The CDR3, as DNA: TGTGCCAGCAGCTTAGAACGTGCGGGTAGCGGGGGGGCAGGAAATGAGCAGTTCTTC. Protein: CASSLERAGSGGAGNEQFF. The chain joins TRBV11-2 to TRBJ2-1; 11 nucleotides match TRBD2. This CDR3 is 19 amino acids long. The germline CDR1 and CDR2 sequences are SGHAT and FQNNGV. After removal of 0 bases from V and 7 bases from J, the junction contained 14 bases not matched to a gene. Full variable domain (missing parts from reference TRBV11-2 and TRBJ2-1): EAGVAQSPRYKIIEKRQSVAFWCNPISGHATLYWYQQILGQGPKLLIQFQNNGVVDDSQLPKDRFSAERLKGVDSTLKIQPAKLEDSAVYLCASSLERAGSGGAGNEQFFGPGTRLTVL.

The rearrangement joins TRBV6-5 to TRBJ2-5; tentative D call: TRBD1 (5 bases). The CDR3 loop spans 15 amino acids. Trimming took off 0 bases at V and 2 bases at J, with 10 bases between the two ends. CDR1 is MNHEY and CDR2 is SVGAGI in the germline V gene. CDR3 amino acids: CASSYSAQGQETQYF. CDR3 bases: TGTGCCAGCAGTTACTCTGCCCAGGGACAAGAGACCCAGTACTTC.

This clone was found a few times. The chain links TRBV19 to TRBJ1-6; TRBD1 might be the D (6 bases). In germline, CDR1 is LNHDA, CDR2 SQIVND (reference sequence). V was shortened by 1 base and J by 5 bases, with 12 bases between the two germline ends. The length of the CDR3 is 16 residues. CDR3 bases: TGTGCCAGTAGTATAGGACAGGCCATGCATAATTCACCCCTCCACTTT. Translating gives CASSIGQAMHNSPLHF.

This clone was counted a few times. The chain is built from TRBV27 and TRBJ1-5; D possibly corresponds to TRBD1 (5 bases). This CDR3 has 14 residues. Germline V gene data show CDR1 as MNHEY and CDR2 as SMNVEV (reference sequence). The ends were cut back, 3 bases at V and 7 bases at J, with 13 bases in the middle. DNA for the CDR3: TGTGCCAGCAGTTTTCGGGGGTCGGGGCAGCCCCAGCATTTT. It encodes CASSFRGSGQPQHF.

V gene TRBV27 combines with J gene TRBJ2-1, with TRBD2 as a possible D gene (5 bases). Trimming cost V 4 bases and J 7 bases, with 14 bases left between them. This CDR3 has 14 residues. The V gene's germline CDR1 is MNHEY and CDR2 SMNVEV (reference sequence). CDR3 in DNA: TGTGCCAGCAGTTCCGGGAATTGGGCAAATGAGCAGTTCTTC. Its protein is CASSSGNWANEQFF.